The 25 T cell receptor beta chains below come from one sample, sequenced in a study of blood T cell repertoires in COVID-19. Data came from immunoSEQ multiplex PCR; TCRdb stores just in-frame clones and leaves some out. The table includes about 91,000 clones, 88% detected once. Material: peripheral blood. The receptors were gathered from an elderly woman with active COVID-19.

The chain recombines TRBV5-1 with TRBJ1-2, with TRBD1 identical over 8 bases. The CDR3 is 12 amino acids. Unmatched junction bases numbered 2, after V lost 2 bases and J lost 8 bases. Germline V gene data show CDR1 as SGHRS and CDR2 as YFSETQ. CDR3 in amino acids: CASSFQGAGYTF. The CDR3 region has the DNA TGCGCCAGCAGCTTCCAGGGGGCCGGCTACACCTTC.

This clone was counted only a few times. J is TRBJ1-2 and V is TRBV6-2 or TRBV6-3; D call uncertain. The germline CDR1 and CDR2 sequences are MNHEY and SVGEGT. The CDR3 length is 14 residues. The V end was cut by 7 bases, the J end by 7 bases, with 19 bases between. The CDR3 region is CASTPQSRTSGYTF. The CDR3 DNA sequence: TGTGCCAGCACCCCCCAAAGCCGTACCTCTGGCTACACCTTC.

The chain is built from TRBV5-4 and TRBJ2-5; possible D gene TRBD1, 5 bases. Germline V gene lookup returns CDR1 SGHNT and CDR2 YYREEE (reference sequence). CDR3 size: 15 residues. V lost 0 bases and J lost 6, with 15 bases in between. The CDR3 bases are TGTGCCAGCAGCTTGGCTAGGGGCGCGGTCCAGACCCAGTACTTC. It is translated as CASSLARGAVQTQYF.

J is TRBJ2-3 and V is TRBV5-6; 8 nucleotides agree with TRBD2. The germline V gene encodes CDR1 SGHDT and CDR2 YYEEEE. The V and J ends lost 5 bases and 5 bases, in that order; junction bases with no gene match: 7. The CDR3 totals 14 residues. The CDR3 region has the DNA TGTGCCAGCAGATCGGGACTAGGAGGAGATACGCAGTATTTT. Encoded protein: CASRSGLGGDTQYF.

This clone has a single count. CDR3 nucleotides: TGCAGCGTTGAAGATTTGGAACTAGCGGGAGAATATGAGCAGTTCTTC. Residues: CSVEDLELAGEYEQFF. This chain links TRBV29-1 with TRBJ2-1; 11 bases are shared with TRBD2. This CDR3 has 16 residues. CDR1 is SQVTM, CDR2 ANQGSEA, per germline. V shed 0 bases, J shed 8 bases, and the junction held 9 bases outside the gene matches.

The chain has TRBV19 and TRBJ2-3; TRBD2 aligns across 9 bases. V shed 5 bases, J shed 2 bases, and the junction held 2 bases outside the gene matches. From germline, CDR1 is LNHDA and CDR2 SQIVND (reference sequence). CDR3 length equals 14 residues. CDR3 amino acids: CASSRLADTDTQYF. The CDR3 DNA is TGTGCCAGTAGTCGACTAGCGGACACAGATACGCAGTATTTT.

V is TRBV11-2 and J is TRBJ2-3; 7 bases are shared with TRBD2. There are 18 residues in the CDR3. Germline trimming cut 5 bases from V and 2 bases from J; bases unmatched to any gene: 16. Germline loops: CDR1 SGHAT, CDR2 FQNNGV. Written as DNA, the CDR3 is TGTGCCAGCAGCCAAGGGAGGGGACGCCGTAATATCACAGATACGCAGTATTTT. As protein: CASSQGRGRRNITDTQYF.

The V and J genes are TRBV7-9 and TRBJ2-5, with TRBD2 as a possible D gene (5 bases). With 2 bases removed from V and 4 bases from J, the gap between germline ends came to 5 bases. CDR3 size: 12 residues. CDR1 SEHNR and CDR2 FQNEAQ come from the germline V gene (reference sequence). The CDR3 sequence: CASSLRGETQYF. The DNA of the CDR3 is TGTGCCAGCAGCTTACGGGGAGAGACCCAGTACTTC.

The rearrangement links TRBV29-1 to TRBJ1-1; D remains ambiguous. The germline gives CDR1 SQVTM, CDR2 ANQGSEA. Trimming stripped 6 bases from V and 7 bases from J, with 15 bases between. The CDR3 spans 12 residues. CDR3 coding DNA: TGCAGCGTCGCCGACAACTTCAATGAAGCTTTCTTT. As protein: CSVADNFNEAFF.

CDR3 DNA sequence: TGCGCCAGCAGCCAAGAGGTGACATTTTTTCAGCCCCAGCATTTT. This encodes CASSQEVTFFQPQHF. The J gene is TRBJ1-5, the V gene TRBV4-3; no firm D call. The CDR3 is made up of 15 amino acids. Trimming cost V 0 bases and J 6 bases, with 12 bases left between them. Germline loops: CDR1 LGHNA, CDR2 YSLEER.

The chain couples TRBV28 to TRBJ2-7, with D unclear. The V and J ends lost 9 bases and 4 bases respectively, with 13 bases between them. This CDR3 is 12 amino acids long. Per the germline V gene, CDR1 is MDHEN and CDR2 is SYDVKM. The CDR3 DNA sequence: TGTGCCAGTGGAGTCTCTGCGTACGAGCAGTACTTC. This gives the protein CASGVSAYEQYF.

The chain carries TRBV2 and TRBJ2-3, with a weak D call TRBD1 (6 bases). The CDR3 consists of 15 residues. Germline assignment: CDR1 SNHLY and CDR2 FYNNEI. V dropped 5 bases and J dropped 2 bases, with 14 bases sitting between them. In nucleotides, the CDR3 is TGTGCCAGCAGTACCAGTCGGACAGCCACAGATACGCAGTATTTT. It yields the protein CASSTSRTATDTQYF. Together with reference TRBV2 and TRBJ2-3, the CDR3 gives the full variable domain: EPEVTQTPSHQVTQMGQEVILRCVPISNHLYFYWYRQILGQKVEFLVSFYNNEISEKSEIFDDQFSVERPDGSNFTLKIRSTKLEDSAMYFCASSTSRTATDTQYFGPGTRLTVL.

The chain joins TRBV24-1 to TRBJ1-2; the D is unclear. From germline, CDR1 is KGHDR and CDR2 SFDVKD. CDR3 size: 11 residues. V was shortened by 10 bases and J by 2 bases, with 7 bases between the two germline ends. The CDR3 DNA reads TGTGCCACTCGCGGGAACTATGGCTACACCTTC. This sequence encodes CATRGNYGYTF.

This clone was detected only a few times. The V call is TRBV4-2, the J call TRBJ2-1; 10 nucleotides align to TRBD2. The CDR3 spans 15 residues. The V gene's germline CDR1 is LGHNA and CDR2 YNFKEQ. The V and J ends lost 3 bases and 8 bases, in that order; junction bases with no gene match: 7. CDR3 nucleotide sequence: TGTGCCAGCAGCCAGGGGGGGACTAGCGTAGATGAGCAGTTCTTC. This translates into CASSQGGTSVDEQFF.

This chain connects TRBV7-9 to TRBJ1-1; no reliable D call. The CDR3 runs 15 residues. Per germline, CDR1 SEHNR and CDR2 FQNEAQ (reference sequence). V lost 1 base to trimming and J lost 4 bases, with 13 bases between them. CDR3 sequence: CASSLDRGLSTEAFF. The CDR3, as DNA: TGTGCCAGCAGCTTAGATCGCGGGTTGAGCACTGAAGCTTTCTTT.

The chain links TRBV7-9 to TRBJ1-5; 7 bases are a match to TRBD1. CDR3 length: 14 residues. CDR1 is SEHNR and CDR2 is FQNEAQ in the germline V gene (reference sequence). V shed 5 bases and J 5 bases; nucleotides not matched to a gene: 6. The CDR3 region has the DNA TGTGCCAGCAGCCAGACAGGGAGTTATCAGCCCCAGCATTTT. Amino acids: CASSQTGSYQPQHF.

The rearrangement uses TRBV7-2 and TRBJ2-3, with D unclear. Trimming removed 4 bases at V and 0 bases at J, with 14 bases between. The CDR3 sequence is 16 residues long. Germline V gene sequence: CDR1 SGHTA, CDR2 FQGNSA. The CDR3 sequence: CASSSSSRLSTDTQYF. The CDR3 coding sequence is TGTGCCAGCAGCTCCTCATCGCGCCTTAGCACAGATACGCAGTATTTT.

CDR3 sequence reads: CASSQGQAYEQYF. As DNA, the CDR3 is TGCGCCAGCAGCCAAGGCCAGGCCTACGAGCAGTACTTC. The V and J genes are TRBV4-3 and TRBJ2-7; D is unclear. The CDR3 covers 13 residues. Trimming pared 1 base from V and 2 bases from J, leaving 6 bases between. In germline, CDR1 is LGHNA, CDR2 YSLEER.

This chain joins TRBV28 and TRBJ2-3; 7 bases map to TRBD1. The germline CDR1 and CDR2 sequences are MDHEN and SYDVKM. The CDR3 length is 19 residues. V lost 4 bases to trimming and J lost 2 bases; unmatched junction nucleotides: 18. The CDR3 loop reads CASSSLVQGKFDSTDTQYF. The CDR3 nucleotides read TGTGCCAGCAGTTCCTTAGTACAGGGGAAGTTTGATTCCACAGATACGCAGTATTTT.

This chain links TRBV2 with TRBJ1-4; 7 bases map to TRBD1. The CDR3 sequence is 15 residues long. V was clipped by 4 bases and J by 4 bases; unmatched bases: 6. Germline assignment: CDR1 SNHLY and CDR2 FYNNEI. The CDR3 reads CASSAYRGSNEKLFF. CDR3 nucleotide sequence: TGTGCCAGCAGTGCCTACAGGGGAAGTAATGAAAAACTGTTTTTT.

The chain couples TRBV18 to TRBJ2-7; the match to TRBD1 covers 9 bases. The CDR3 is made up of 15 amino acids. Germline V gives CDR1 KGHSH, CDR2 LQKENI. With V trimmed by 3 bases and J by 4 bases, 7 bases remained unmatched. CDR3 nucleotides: TGTGCCAGCTCACCTACAGGGGGCGGTTCTTACGAGCAGTACTTC. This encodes CASSPTGGGSYEQYF.

Here the CDR3 DNA reads TGTGCCAGCAGTCTTCCCGGGACAGGGGGCGGCTACGAGCAGTACTTC. Translation: CASSLPGTGGGYEQYF. The rearrangement uses TRBV28 and TRBJ2-7; TRBD1 aligns across 12 bases. The CDR3 runs 16 residues. The ends lost 5 bases at V and 3 bases at J; junction bases unmatched: 8. The germline gives CDR1 MDHEN, CDR2 SYDVKM. The full variable domain, in which reference TRBV28 and TRBJ2-7 provide the parts outside the CDR3, is DVKVTQSSRYLVKRTGEKVFLECVQDMDHENMFWYRQDPGLGLRLIYFSYDVKMKEKGDIPEGYSVSREKKERFSLILESASTNQTSMYLCASSLPGTGGGYEQYFGPGTRLTVT.

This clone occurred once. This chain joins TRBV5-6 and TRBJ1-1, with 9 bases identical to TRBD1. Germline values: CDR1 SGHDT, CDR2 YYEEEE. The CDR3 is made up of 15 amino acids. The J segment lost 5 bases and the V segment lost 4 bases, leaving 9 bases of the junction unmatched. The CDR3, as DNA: TGTGCCAGCAGCGCCGGGACAGGGTGGATGACTGAAGCTTTCTTT. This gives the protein CASSAGTGWMTEAFF.

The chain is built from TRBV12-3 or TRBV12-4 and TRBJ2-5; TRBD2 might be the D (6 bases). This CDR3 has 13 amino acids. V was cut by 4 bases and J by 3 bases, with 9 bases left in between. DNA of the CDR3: TGTGCCAGCAGTTCGATAGCGGAAGAGACCCAGTACTTC. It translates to CASSSIAEETQYF.

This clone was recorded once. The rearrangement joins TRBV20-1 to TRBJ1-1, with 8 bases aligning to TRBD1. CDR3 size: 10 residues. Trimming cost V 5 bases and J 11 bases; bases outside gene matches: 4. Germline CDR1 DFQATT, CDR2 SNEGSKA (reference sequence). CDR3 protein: CSADRDRAFF. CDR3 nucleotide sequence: TGCAGTGCTGACCGGGACAGGGCTTTCTTT.